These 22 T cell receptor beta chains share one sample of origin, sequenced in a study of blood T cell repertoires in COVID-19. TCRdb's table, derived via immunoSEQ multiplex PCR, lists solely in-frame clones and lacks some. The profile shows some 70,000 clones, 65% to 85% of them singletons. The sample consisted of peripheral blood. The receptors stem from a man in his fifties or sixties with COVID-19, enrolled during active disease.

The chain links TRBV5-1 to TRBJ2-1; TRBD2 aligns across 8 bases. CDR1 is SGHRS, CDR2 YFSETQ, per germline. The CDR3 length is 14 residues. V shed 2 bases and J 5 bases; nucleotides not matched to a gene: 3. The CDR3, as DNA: TGCGCCAGCAGCTTTGTACTAGCGGACAATGAGCAGTTCTTC. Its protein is CASSFVLADNEQFF.

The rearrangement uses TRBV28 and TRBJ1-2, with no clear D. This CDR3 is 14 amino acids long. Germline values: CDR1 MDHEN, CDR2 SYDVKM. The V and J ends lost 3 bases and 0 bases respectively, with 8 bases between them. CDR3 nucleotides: TGTGCCAGCAGTTTGGTGAGTCCTAACTATGGCTACACCTTC. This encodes CASSLVSPNYGYTF.

For the CDR3, the DNA is TGTGCCAGCAGCGACATGGTTGGCTACACCTTC. Translating gives CASSDMVGYTF. The chain combines TRBV28 with TRBJ1-2; D is ambiguous. The CDR3 is made up of 11 amino acids. The V gene's germline CDR1 is MDHEN and CDR2 SYDVKM. Trimming removed 6 bases at V and 7 bases at J, with 9 bases between.

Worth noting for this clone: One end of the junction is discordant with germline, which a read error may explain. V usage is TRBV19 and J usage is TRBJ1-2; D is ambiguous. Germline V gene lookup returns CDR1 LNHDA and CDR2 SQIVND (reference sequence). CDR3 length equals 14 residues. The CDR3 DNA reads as TGTGCCAGTAGCCCCCCCTACCCTAACTATGGCTACATCTTC. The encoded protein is CASSPPYPNYGYIF.

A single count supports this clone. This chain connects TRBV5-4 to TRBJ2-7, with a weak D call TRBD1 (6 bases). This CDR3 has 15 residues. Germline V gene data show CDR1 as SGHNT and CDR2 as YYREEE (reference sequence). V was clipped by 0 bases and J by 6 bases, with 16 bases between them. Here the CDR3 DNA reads TGTGCCAGCAGCTTGGAGGGGGTAGGACAACCCGAGCAGTACTTC. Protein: CASSLEGVGQPEQYF.

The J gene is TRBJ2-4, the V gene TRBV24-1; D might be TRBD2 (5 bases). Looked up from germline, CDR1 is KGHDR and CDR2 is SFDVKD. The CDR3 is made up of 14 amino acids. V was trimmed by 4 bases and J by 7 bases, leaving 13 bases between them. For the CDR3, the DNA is TGTGCCACCAGTGACTCGGGGTACGGGAACATTCAGTACTTC. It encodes CATSDSGYGNIQYF.

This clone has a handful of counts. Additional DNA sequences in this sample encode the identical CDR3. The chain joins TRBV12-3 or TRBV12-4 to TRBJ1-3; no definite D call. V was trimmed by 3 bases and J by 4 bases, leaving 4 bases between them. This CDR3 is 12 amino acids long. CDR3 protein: CASSFAGNTIYF. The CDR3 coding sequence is TGTGCCAGCAGTTTCGCGGGAAACACCATATATTTT.

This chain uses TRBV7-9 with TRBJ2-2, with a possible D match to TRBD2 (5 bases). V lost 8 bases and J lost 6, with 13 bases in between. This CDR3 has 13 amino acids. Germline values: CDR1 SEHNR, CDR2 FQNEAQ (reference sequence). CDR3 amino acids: CASSREASGELFF. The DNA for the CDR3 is TGTGCCAGCTCGAGGGAAGCTTCCGGGGAGCTGTTTTTT.

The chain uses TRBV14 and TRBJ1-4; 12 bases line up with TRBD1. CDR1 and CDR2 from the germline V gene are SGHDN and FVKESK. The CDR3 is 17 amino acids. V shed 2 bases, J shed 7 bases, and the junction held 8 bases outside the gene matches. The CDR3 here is CASSQLGQGALGEKLFF. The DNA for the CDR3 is TGTGCCAGCAGCCAATTGGGACAGGGGGCGCTAGGTGAAAAACTGTTTTTT. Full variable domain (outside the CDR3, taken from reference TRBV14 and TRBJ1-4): EAGVTQFPSHSVIEKGQTVTLRCDPISGHDNLYWYRRVMGKEIKFLLHFVKESKQDESGMPNNRFLAERTGGTYSTLKVQPAELEDSGVYFCASSQLGQGALGEKLFFGSGTQLSVL.

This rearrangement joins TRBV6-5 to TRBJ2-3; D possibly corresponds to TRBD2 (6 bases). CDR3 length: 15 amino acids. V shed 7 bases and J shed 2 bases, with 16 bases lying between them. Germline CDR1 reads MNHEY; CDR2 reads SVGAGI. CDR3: CASTLPGGDTDTQYF. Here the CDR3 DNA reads TGTGCCAGCACTCTCCCCGGGGGTGACACAGATACGCAGTATTTT.

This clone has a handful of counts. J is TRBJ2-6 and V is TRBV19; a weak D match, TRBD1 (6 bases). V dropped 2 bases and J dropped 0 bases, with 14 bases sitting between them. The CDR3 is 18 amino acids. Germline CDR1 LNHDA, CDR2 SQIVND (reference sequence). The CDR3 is CASSISTGTDSGANVLTF. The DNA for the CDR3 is TGTGCCAGTAGTATATCGACAGGAACCGACTCTGGGGCCAACGTCCTGACTTTC.

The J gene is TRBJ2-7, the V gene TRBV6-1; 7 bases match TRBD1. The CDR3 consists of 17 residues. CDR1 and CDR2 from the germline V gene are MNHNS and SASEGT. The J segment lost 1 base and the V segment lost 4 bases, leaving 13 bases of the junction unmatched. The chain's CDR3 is CASSATRSGTASYEQYF. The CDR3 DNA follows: TGTGCCAGCAGTGCCACCCGGTCGGGGACAGCATCCTACGAGCAGTACTTC.

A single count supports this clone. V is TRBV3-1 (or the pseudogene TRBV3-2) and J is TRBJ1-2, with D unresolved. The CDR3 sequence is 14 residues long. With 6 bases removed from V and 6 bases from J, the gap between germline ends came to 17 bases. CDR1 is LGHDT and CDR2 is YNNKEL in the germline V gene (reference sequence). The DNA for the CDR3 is TGTGCCAGCAGTAAGACAACCCCTACACATGGCTACACCTTC. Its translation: CASSKTTPTHGYTF.

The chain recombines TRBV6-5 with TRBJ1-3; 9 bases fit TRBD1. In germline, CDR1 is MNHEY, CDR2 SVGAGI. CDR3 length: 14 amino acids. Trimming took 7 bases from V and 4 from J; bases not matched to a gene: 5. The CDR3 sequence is CASIHRGRGNTIYF. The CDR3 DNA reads TGTGCCAGCATTCACAGGGGGCGCGGAAACACCATATATTTT.

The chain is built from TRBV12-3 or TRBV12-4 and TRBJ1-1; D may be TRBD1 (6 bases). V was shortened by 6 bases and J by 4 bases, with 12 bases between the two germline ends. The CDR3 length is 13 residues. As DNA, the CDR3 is TGTGCCAGCAGACAGGGATGGACCACTGAAGCTTTCTTT. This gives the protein CASRQGWTTEAFF.

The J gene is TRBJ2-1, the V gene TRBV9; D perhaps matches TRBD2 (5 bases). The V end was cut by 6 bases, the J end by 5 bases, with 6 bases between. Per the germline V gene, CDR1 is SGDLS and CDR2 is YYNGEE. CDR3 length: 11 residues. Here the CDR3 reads CASTRDNEQFF. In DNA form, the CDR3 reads TGTGCCAGCACGCGGGACAATGAGCAGTTCTTC.

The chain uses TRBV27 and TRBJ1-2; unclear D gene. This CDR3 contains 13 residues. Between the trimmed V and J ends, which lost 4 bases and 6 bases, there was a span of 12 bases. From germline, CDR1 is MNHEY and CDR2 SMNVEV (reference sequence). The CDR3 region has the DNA TGTGCCAGCAGTTCGAATTTGGGAGATGGCTACACCTTC. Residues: CASSSNLGDGYTF.

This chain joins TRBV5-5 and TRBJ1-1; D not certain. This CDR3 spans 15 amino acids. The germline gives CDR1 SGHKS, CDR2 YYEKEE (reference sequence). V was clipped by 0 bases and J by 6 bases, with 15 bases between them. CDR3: CASSLESESFAEAFF. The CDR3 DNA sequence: TGTGCCAGCAGCTTGGAGTCAGAATCGTTCGCTGAAGCTTTCTTT.

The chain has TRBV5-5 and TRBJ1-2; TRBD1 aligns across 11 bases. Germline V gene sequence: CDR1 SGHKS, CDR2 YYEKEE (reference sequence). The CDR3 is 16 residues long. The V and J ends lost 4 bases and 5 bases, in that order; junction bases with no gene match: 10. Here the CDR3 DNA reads TGTGCCAGCAGCGGATCCGGGACAGGGGGAAGATATGGCTACACCTTC. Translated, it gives CASSGSGTGGRYGYTF.

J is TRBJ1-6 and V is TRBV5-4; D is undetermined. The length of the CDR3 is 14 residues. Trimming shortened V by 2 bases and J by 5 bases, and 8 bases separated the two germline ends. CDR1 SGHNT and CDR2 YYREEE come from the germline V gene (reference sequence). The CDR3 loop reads CASSFGRDNSPLHF. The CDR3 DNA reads TGTGCCAGCAGCTTCGGGCGGGATAATTCACCCCTCCACTTT.

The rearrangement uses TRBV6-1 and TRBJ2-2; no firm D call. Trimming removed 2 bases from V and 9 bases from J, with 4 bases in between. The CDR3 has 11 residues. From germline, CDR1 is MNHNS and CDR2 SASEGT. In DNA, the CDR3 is TGTGCCAGCAGTGAATACTGGGAGCTGTTTTTT. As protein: CASSEYWELFF.

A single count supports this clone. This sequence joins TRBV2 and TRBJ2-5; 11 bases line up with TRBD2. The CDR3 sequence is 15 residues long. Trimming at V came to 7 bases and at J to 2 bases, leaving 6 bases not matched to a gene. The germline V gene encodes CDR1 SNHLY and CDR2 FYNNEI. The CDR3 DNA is TGTGCCAGCATGCCGCGGACTAGCGGGCAAGAGACCCAGTACTTC. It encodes CASMPRTSGQETQYF.